This is a list of T cell receptor beta chains from one sample in a study of multiple sclerosis patients with progressive multifocal leukoencephalopathy. Sequencing used immunoSEQ multiplex PCR; TCRdb keeps in-frame clones, though not all of them. The sample shows 25,000 to 35,000 clones, roughly 91% of them seen only once. This material consisted of PBMCs, taken from a patient treated with natalizumab. The receptors stem from a human donor with multiple sclerosis. Both conserved end residues are part of each CDR3. Each record gives: V gene, D gene, J gene, clone size, CDR3 protein, CDR3 DNA. The D gene is left open where the match is weak. Clone size is stated in some rows and not others, as once, few, many or a class when expanded.

v_call: TRBV7-9; d_call: NA; j_call: TRBJ1-1; clone_size: once; cdr3_aa: CASSPQGTEAFF; cdr3_nt: TGTGCCAGCAGCCCACAGGGTACTGAAGCTTTCTTT
v_call: TRBV7-9; d_call: NA; j_call: TRBJ1-1; clone_size: NA; cdr3_aa: CASSPPGVMNTEAFF; cdr3_nt: TGTGCCAGCAGCCCCCCCGGGGTCATGAACACTGAAGCTTTCTTT
v_call: TRBV7-3; d_call: NA; j_call: TRBJ1-4; clone_size: NA; cdr3_aa: CASSLVSYPPNEKLFF; cdr3_nt: TGTGCCAGCAGCTTAGTCTCATATCCCCCCAATGAAAAACTGTTTTTT
v_call: TRBV18; d_call: NA; j_call: TRBJ2-3; clone_size: NA; cdr3_aa: CASSPLLLAGTDTQYF; cdr3_nt: TGTGCCAGCTCACCGTTACTTCTGGCAGGCACAGATACGCAGTATTTT
v_call: TRBV4-3; d_call: NA; j_call: TRBJ2-1; clone_size: once; cdr3_aa: CASSPRHSYYNEQFF; cdr3_nt: TGCGCCAGCAGCCCCAGACATAGCTACTACAATGAGCAGTTCTTC
v_call: TRBV28; d_call: TRBD1; j_call: TRBJ1-5; clone_size: NA; cdr3_aa: CASSPPRGGDRDRQPQHF; cdr3_nt: TGTGCCAGCAGCCCTCCTCGGGGGGGGGACAGGGATCGTCAGCCCCAGCATTTT
v_call: TRBV10-3; d_call: TRBD2; j_call: TRBJ2-7; clone_size: NA; cdr3_aa: CAIMRTSATSYEQYF; cdr3_nt: TGTGCCATCATGCGGACTAGCGCGACGTCCTACGAGCAGTACTTC
v_call: TRBV5-6; d_call: TRBD1; j_call: TRBJ1-1; clone_size: NA; cdr3_aa: CASSLGNTGGLGAFF; cdr3_nt: TGTGCCAGCAGCTTGGGTAATACAGGGGGCCTCGGGGCTTTCTTT
v_call: TRBV5-1; d_call: NA; j_call: TRBJ1-1; clone_size: NA; cdr3_aa: CASRGSGRQNTEAFF; cdr3_nt: TGCGCCAGCAGGGGCAGTGGGCGGCAGAACACTGAAGCTTTCTTT
v_call: TRBV4-2; d_call: NA; j_call: TRBJ1-4; clone_size: NA; cdr3_aa: CASSPTNEKLFF; cdr3_nt: TGTGCCAGCAGCCCGACTAATGAAAAACTGTTTTTT
v_call: TRBV9; d_call: TRBD1; j_call: TRBJ1-4; clone_size: NA; cdr3_aa: CASSVGTAAGGEKLFF; cdr3_nt: TGTGCCAGCAGCGTAGGCACCGCTGCAGGGGGCGAAAAACTGTTTTTT
v_call: TRBV6-1; d_call: NA; j_call: TRBJ2-1; clone_size: NA; cdr3_aa: CASTRTRGDYNEQFF; cdr3_nt: TGTGCCAGCACACGTACCAGGGGCGATTACAATGAGCAGTTCTTC
v_call: TRBV10-3; d_call: TRBD1; j_call: TRBJ1-4; clone_size: NA; cdr3_aa: CAISESGPGQGYEKLFF; cdr3_nt: TGTGCCATCAGTGAGTCAGGCCCGGGACAGGGGTACGAAAAACTGTTTTTT
v_call: TRBV28; d_call: TRBD1; j_call: TRBJ2-7; clone_size: NA; cdr3_aa: CASSVPGTGGTRSIYEQYF; cdr3_nt: TGTGCCAGCAGTGTCCCCGGGACAGGGGGAACCCGATCGATCTACGAGCAGTACTTC
v_call: TRBV5-6; d_call: TRBD1; j_call: TRBJ1-2; clone_size: NA; cdr3_aa: CASSTRDRGGYGYTF; cdr3_nt: TGTGCCAGCAGCACCCGGGACAGGGGTGGCTATGGCTACACCTTC
v_call: TRBV2; d_call: TRBD2; j_call: TRBJ2-2; clone_size: NA; cdr3_aa: CASRGLGANTGELFF; cdr3_nt: TGTGCCAGCAGGGGACTAGGGGCGAACACCGGGGAGCTGTTTTTT
v_call: TRBV28; d_call: NA; j_call: TRBJ1-5; clone_size: NA; cdr3_aa: CASSRGLGNQAQHF; cdr3_nt: TGTGCCAGCAGTCGCGGGTTGGGCAATCAAGCCCAGCATTTT
v_call: TRBV19; d_call: TRBD1; j_call: TRBJ1-6; clone_size: NA; cdr3_aa: CASSPRDRGNSPLHF; cdr3_nt: TGTGCCAGTAGTCCCCGGGACAGGGGGAATTCACCCCTCCACTTT
v_call: TRBV6-1; d_call: NA; j_call: TRBJ1-2; clone_size: few; cdr3_aa: CASSERGDTF; cdr3_nt: TGTGCCAGCAGTGAACGGGGGGACACCTTC
v_call: TRBV4-3; d_call: NA; j_call: TRBJ1-1; clone_size: NA; cdr3_aa: CASERGRGTEAFF; cdr3_nt: TGCGCCAGCGAAAGAGGCAGGGGCACTGAAGCTTTCTTT
v_call: TRBV4-1; d_call: NA; j_call: TRBJ1-3; clone_size: once; cdr3_aa: CASSQARGLDGNTIYF; cdr3_nt: TGCGCCAGCAGCCAAGCGCGGGGTTTGGATGGAAACACCATATATTTT
v_call: TRBV5-6; d_call: TRBD1; j_call: TRBJ2-7; clone_size: once; cdr3_aa: CASSPRQGDEQYF; cdr3_nt: TGTGCCAGCAGCCCGAGACAGGGGGACGAGCAGTACTTC
v_call: TRBV6-1; d_call: NA; j_call: TRBJ1-4; clone_size: NA; cdr3_aa: CASTREFGEKLFF; cdr3_nt: TGTGCCAGCACCAGGGAATTCGGTGAAAAACTGTTTTTT
v_call: TRBV4-1; d_call: NA; j_call: TRBJ2-7; clone_size: NA; cdr3_aa: CASSQMGGPYEQYF; cdr3_nt: TGCGCCAGCAGCCAAATGGGGGGGCCCTACGAGCAGTACTTC